Listed below are T cell receptor beta chains from one sample, sequenced in a study of blood T cell repertoires in COVID-19. The table came from immunoSEQ multiplex PCR; TCRdb's copy has only in-frame clones and leaves some out. Here the sample spans roughly 190,000 clones, 80% to 85% being singletons. The sequencing sample was made of peripheral blood. Every receptor here comes from a human donor with acute or convalescent COVID-19. The donor label of this sample is uncertain. The CDR3 runs from the conserved cysteine through the conserved F or W. Fields, in order: CDR3 protein, CDR3 DNA, J gene, D gene, clone size, V gene. A D gene is named only where the DNA matches it firmly. Where a row states a size, it is once, few, many or the class of an expanded clone; other rows omit it.

CDR3: CASSRSGPSYNEQFF; DNA: TGTGCCAGCAGCCGGAGCGGGCCTTCCTACAATGAGCAGTTCTTC; J: TRBJ2-1; D: -; size: -; V: TRBV4-2
CDR3: CASGPYEQYF; DNA: TGTGCCAGCGGCCCCTACGAGCAGTACTTC; J: TRBJ2-7; D: -; size: -; V: TRBV6-5
CDR3: CASSQERAGYGYTF; DNA: TGTGCCAGCAGCCAAGAGAGAGCAGGCTATGGCTACACCTTC; J: TRBJ1-2; D: -; size: -; V: TRBV14
CDR3: CAWTGNTGELFF; DNA: TGTGCCTGGACCGGGAACACCGGGGAGCTGTTTTTT; J: TRBJ2-2; D: -; size: -; V: TRBV30
CDR3: CAPRWPKGYEQYF; DNA: TGTGCCCCCAGGTGGCCAAAAGGCTACGAGCAGTACTTC; J: TRBJ2-7; D: -; size: -; V: TRBV3-1/TRBV3-2
CDR3: CASSVSDIMSPLHF; DNA: TGTGCCAGCAGCGTATCAGATATTATGTCACCCCTCCACTTT; J: TRBJ1-6; D: -; size: once; V: TRBV9
CDR3: CASSPSPGQSSAFF; DNA: TGTGCCAGCAGTCCATCCCCAGGACAGTCATCCGCTTTCTTT; J: TRBJ1-1; D: -; size: -; V: TRBV6-5
CDR3: CASSKNLPGTAYEQYF; DNA: TGTGCCAGCAGTAAAAACTTGCCCGGGACTGCCTACGAGCAGTACTTC; J: TRBJ2-7; D: -; size: -; V: TRBV2
CDR3: CASSLGDRERGYTF; DNA: TGCGCCAGCAGCTTGGGGGACAGGGAGCGTGGCTACACCTTC; J: TRBJ1-2; D: TRBD1; size: -; V: TRBV5-1
CDR3: CASSQEEILAAGGYEQYF; DNA: TGTGCCAGCAGCCAAGAAGAGATCCTCGCCGCGGGAGGCTACGAGCAGTACTTC; J: TRBJ2-7; D: TRBD2; size: -; V: TRBV3-1/TRBV3-2
CDR3: CASSPIAGGRHEQYF; DNA: TGCGCCAGCAGTCCCATAGCGGGGGGTAGGCACGAGCAGTACTTC; J: TRBJ2-7; D: TRBD2; size: -; V: TRBV10-1
CDR3: CASRSGGDIQYF; DNA: TGTGCCAGTAGGTCAGGGGGAGACATTCAGTACTTC; J: TRBJ2-4; D: TRBD1; size: -; V: TRBV19
CDR3: CSVTTGNTGELFF; DNA: TGCAGCGTGACGACAGGGAACACCGGGGAGCTGTTTTTT; J: TRBJ2-2; D: -; size: -; V: TRBV29-1
CDR3: CASSLDTGNTEAFF; DNA: TGTGCCAGCAGCTTAGATACGGGGAACACTGAAGCTTTCTTT; J: TRBJ1-1; D: -; size: -; V: TRBV7-9
CDR3: CASSDGTSGTLAKNIQYF; DNA: TGTGCCAGCAGTGACGGGACTAGCGGGACTCTAGCCAAAAACATTCAGTACTTC; J: TRBJ2-4; D: TRBD2; size: -; V: TRBV25-1
CDR3: CASSYTGTMNTEAFF; DNA: TGTGCCAGCAGTTACACGGGAACAATGAACACTGAAGCTTTCTTT; J: TRBJ1-1; D: -; size: few; V: TRBV6-5
CDR3: CASSPLSGFTGELFF; DNA: TGTGCCAGCAGCCCCCTCTCAGGGTTCACCGGGGAGCTGTTTTTT; J: TRBJ2-2; D: -; size: -; V: TRBV7-9
CDR3: CASSPGQFLANEKLFF; DNA: TGTGCCAGCAGCCCAGGGCAGTTCCTAGCTAATGAAAAACTGTTTTTT; J: TRBJ1-4; D: -; size: -; V: TRBV7-9
CDR3: CASSLEVAGVTDTQYF; DNA: TGCGCCAGCAGCTTGGAGGTAGCGGGTGTCACAGATACGCAGTATTTT; J: TRBJ2-3; D: TRBD2; size: -; V: TRBV5-1
CDR3: CASSPGTSTTDTQYF; DNA: TGTGCCAGCTCACCAGGGACTAGCACCACAGATACGCAGTATTTT; J: TRBJ2-3; D: TRBD2; size: -; V: TRBV18
CDR3: CASSLGIGQGSTYNSPLHF; DNA: TGTGCCAGCAGCTTAGGGATCGGGCAGGGGAGCACCTATAATTCACCCCTCCACTTT; J: TRBJ1-6; D: -; size: -; V: TRBV11-2
CDR3: CASSSGQGSYNEQFF; DNA: TGCGCCAGCAGCTCGGGACAAGGTAGCTACAATGAGCAGTTCTTC; J: TRBJ2-1; D: -; size: once; V: TRBV5-1
CDR3: CASSFPGGTEAFF; DNA: TGCGCCAGCAGCTTTCCGGGGGGCACTGAAGCTTTCTTT; J: TRBJ1-1; D: -; size: -; V: TRBV5-1
CDR3: CANTMTISYQETQYF; DNA: TGTGCCAACACTATGACCATCTCGTACCAAGAGACCCAGTACTTC; J: TRBJ2-5; D: -; size: -; V: TRBV6-4
CDR3: CASSLYQQAPYEQYF; DNA: TGTGCCAGCAGCCTCTACCAACAGGCCCCCTACGAGCAGTACTTC; J: TRBJ2-7; D: -; size: few; V: TRBV5-6
CDR3: CASSSQGKDTDTQYF; DNA: TGTGCCAGCAGCTCACAGGGGAAAGACACAGATACGCAGTATTTT; J: TRBJ2-3; D: TRBD1; size: -; V: TRBV7-3
CDR3: CASSGGGYEQYF; DNA: TGTGCCAGCAGCGGAGGTGGCTACGAGCAGTACTTC; J: TRBJ2-7; D: -; size: -; V: TRBV11-2
CDR3: CAWGTSYGYTF; DNA: TGTGCCTGGGGGACATCTTATGGCTACACCTTC; J: TRBJ1-2; D: -; size: -; V: TRBV30
CDR3: CATSREIQGRPSAYEQYF; DNA: TGTGCCACCAGCAGAGAAATTCAGGGTCGACCCTCGGCCTACGAGCAGTACTTC; J: TRBJ2-7; D: -; size: -; V: TRBV15
CDR3: CASSLKTSGISTDTQYF; DNA: TGTGCCAGTAGTCTCAAGACTAGCGGGATAAGCACAGATACGCAGTATTTT; J: TRBJ2-3; D: TRBD2; size: -; V: TRBV19
CDR3: CASSPTPGQGSGYTF; DNA: TGTGCCAGCTCACCAACTCCGGGACAGGGAAGCGGCTACACCTTC; J: TRBJ1-2; D: TRBD1; size: -; V: TRBV18
CDR3: CASRQYSGRRADTQYF; DNA: TGTGCCAGCAGACAGTATAGCGGGAGGAGGGCAGATACGCAGTATTTT; J: TRBJ2-3; D: TRBD2; size: -; V: TRBV7-2
CDR3: CASSFWPQVVGYTF; DNA: TGTGCCAGCAGCTTTTGGCCGCAGGTGGTTGGCTACACCTTC; J: TRBJ1-2; D: -; size: -; V: TRBV7-9
CDR3: CASSPTGTNQPQHF; DNA: TGTGCCAGCAGTCCGACAGGGACCAATCAGCCCCAGCATTTT; J: TRBJ1-5; D: TRBD1; size: -; V: TRBV7-2
CDR3: CASSSLAGRSTDTQYF; DNA: TGTGCCAGCAGCTCCTTAGCGGGCCGGAGCACAGATACGCAGTATTTT; J: TRBJ2-3; D: TRBD2; size: -; V: TRBV7-3
CDR3: CASSLGQGRGSEQYF; DNA: TGCGCCAGCAGCTTGGGCCAGGGCCGCGGCAGCGAGCAGTACTTC; J: TRBJ2-7; D: -; size: -; V: TRBV5-1
CDR3: CASSLDSQGTYEQYF; DNA: TGTGCCAGCAGCTTAGATTCCCAGGGGACCTACGAGCAGTACTTC; J: TRBJ2-7; D: -; size: few; V: TRBV11-2
CDR3: CASSQGPPSGIPYNEQFF; DNA: TGCGCCAGCAGCCAAGGTCCCCCTAGCGGGATCCCCTACAATGAGCAGTTCTTC; J: TRBJ2-1; D: TRBD2; size: few; V: TRBV4-1
CDR3: CASSPPDRTGYF; DNA: TGTGCCAGCAGCCCCCCAGACCGGACAGGTTACTTC; J: TRBJ2-7; D: TRBD1; size: -; V: TRBV11-2
CDR3: CASSSQGYNQPQHF; DNA: TGTGCCAGCAGCTCTCAGGGCTACAATCAGCCCCAGCATTTT; J: TRBJ1-5; D: -; size: few; V: TRBV5-4
CDR3: CARDCEGGSNQPQHF; DNA: TGTGCCAGAGACTGCGAAGGGGGTAGCAATCAGCCCCAGCATTTT; J: TRBJ1-5; D: -; size: -; V: TRBV5-3
CDR3: CASSHRGSEQYF; DNA: TGTGCCAGCAGCCACAGGGGTAGCGAGCAGTACTTC; J: TRBJ2-7; D: TRBD1; size: -; V: TRBV27
CDR3: CASSIEVFWGTNSNQPQHF; DNA: TGTGCCAGTAGTATAGAGGTCTTTTGGGGGACAAATAGCAATCAGCCCCAGCATTTT; J: TRBJ1-5; D: -; size: -; V: TRBV19
CDR3: CASSSGLAGTDTQYF; DNA: TGTGCCAGCAGTTCGGGACTAGCGGGAACGGATACGCAGTATTTT; J: TRBJ2-3; D: TRBD2; size: -; V: TRBV7-9
CDR3: CASSVSGGAVETQYF; DNA: TGTGCCAGCAGTGTCAGCGGGGGGGCCGTGGAGACCCAGTACTTC; J: TRBJ2-5; D: TRBD2; size: -; V: TRBV2
CDR3: CAWRRTGPEKLFF; DNA: TGTGCCTGGAGGCGGACTGGCCCTGAAAAACTGTTTTTT; J: TRBJ1-4; D: -; size: -; V: TRBV30
CDR3: CASSRDFGNEQFF; DNA: TGTGCCAGCAGCCGGGACTTCGGCAATGAGCAGTTCTTC; J: TRBJ2-1; D: -; size: -; V: TRBV11-3
CDR3: CASHPTGTAFSNQPQHF; DNA: TGTGCCAGCCACCCCACCGGAACAGCCTTTAGCAATCAGCCCCAGCATTTT; J: TRBJ1-5; D: -; size: -; V: TRBV27
CDR3: CASSLGNINTGELFF; DNA: TGTGCCAGTAGTCTCGGGAACATTAACACCGGGGAGCTGTTTTTT; J: TRBJ2-2; D: -; size: -; V: TRBV19
CDR3: CASRAAGGRGNTIYF; DNA: TGTGCCAGCAGAGCTGCAGGGGGCCGTGGAAACACCATATATTTT; J: TRBJ1-3; D: TRBD1; size: -; V: TRBV2
CDR3: CASSVDGTPNTGELFF; DNA: TGTGCCAGCAGCGTAGATGGGACACCTAACACCGGGGAGCTGTTTTTT; J: TRBJ2-2; D: -; size: -; V: TRBV9
CDR3: CASSLVNTIYF; DNA: TGTGCCAGCAGTTTAGTAAACACCATATATTTT; J: TRBJ1-3; D: -; size: -; V: TRBV2
CDR3: CASSETGDGTYEQYF; DNA: TGTGCCAGCAGTGAAACAGGGGACGGTACCTACGAGCAGTACTTC; J: TRBJ2-7; D: TRBD1; size: -; V: TRBV6-1
CDR3: CASSTPGTGGEQYF; DNA: TGTGCCAGCAGTACCCCCGGGACAGGGGGCGAGCAGTACTTC; J: TRBJ2-7; D: TRBD1; size: -; V: TRBV27
CDR3: CAWSGDRVHQPQHF; DNA: TGTGCCTGGAGCGGGGACAGGGTGCATCAGCCCCAGCATTTT; J: TRBJ1-5; D: TRBD1; size: few; V: TRBV30
CDR3: CSVGGTQGAYEQYF; DNA: TGCAGCGTTGGAGGGACACAGGGCGCTTACGAGCAGTACTTC; J: TRBJ2-7; D: -; size: -; V: TRBV29-1
CDR3: CASSEPRVGRDEQYF; DNA: TGTGCCAGCAGTGAACCCAGGGTAGGGCGAGACGAGCAGTACTTC; J: TRBJ2-7; D: -; size: -; V: TRBV6-1